This paragraph reports one T cell receptor beta chain. Germline CDR1 is SGDLS and CDR2 is YYNGEE. The CDR3 totals 13 residues. Trimming took off 2 bases at V and 1 base at J, with 6 bases between the two ends. These data belong to a study of blood T cell repertoires in COVID-19. The wider study: Sources were T cells, B-cell-depleted T cells, or PBMCs; the material itself was cDNA or gDNA.

How the authors handled the data: It was from reference gene primer amplification that nucleated cell counts were estimated. Assay used: immunoSEQ multiplex PCR; TCRdb lists only in-frame clones, some missing. V, J and clone size reflect that table, while D and trimming were determined from the DNA. The sample has approximately 250,000 clones, 70% to 85% seen once. Specimen: peripheral blood. The chain combines TRBV9 with TRBJ1-1; no clear D gene. This sequence was found in a woman aged 35 to 49 who had recovered from COVID-19. Here the CDR3 reads CASSVLSNTEAFF. The CDR3 nucleotides read TGTGCCAGCAGCGTTTTATCGAACACTGAAGCTTTCTTT.